This T cell receptor beta chain is drawn from a study of T cells after yellow fever vaccination. Findings of the study overall: There was a small share of clonotypes that showed up in both the CD4 and CD8 compartments. At 95% to 98% for CD4 and approximately 89% for CD8, most primary-vaccination clones showed up again after the booster. Repertoires sorted by FACS could include abundant clonotypes that are contaminants from the bulk population.

The sample holds a few counts of this clonotype. Antigen unknown. The CDR3 consists of 15 residues. The germline V gene has CDR1 MDHEN and CDR2 SYDVKM. Trimming cost V 6 bases and J 0 bases, with 13 bases left between them. Template switching with 5'RACE generated the TCR cDNA and added a universal primer site and UMIs. TCRdb reanalysed the 5' RACE reads using MiXCR and keeps one entry per CDR3 protein. Found here are 510,000 or so distinct CDR3 sequences, 15% to 20% of them singletons; the top ten hold roughly an eighth. The sequencing used PBMCs, collected 15 days after the yellow fever booster vaccination. J is TRBJ2-3 and V is TRBV28, with D perhaps being TRBD1 or TRBD2 (5 bases each). This TCR derives from a man under 40 who received the YFV17D yellow fever vaccine. As DNA, the CDR3 is TGTGCCAGCAGAACCGGGACGGCCAGCACAGATACGCAGTATTTT. Protein sequence: CASRTGTASTDTQYF.